Here is one TCR beta chain with its context. The target antigen is unknown. The sample belongs to a study of CD8+CD57+ T cells in acquired aplastic anemia. The overall study: On average, sorted CD4+ and CD8+ cells gave about 2.9 ug of DNA. Study-wide findings and caveats: Patients did not significantly differ from controls in CD8+ Simpson's diversity.

Researchers used genomic DNA as the template to profile TCR beta VDJ and CDR3. TCRdb processed the reads anew with MiXCR; each CDR3 protein has one entry. The table records a few hundred thousand distinct CDR3 sequences, about half of them present only once. Deletions cut 5 bases from V and 2 bases from J, with 9 bases between. The CDR3 contains 14 residues. Germline CDR1 reads KGHDR; CDR2 reads SFDVKD. It was patients with CD8+CD57+ cell expansion by flow cytometry who were chosen for sequencing. Each patient carried a diagnosis of severe acquired aplastic anemia. V is TRBV24-1 and J is TRBJ1-5; possible D gene TRBD1, 6 bases. This clonotype was obtained from a human donor with aplastic anemia. Sequenced sample: sorted CD4+, CD8+, or CD8+CD57+ T cells (not recorded which) from PBMCs. The DNA for the CDR3 is TGTGCCACCAGTGCCAGGGGAGGCAATCAGCCCCAGCATTTT. Its protein product is CATSARGGNQPQHF.